Reported below is one TCR beta chain. Its antigen is currently unknown. The entry originates in a study of identical twins. Study-wide results and limits: For zero-insertion analyses, partial confounding could come from invariant MAIT and iNKT cells.

This CDR3 has 13 amino acids. V lost 9 bases and J lost 4; bases outside the gene matches: 9. Per germline, CDR1 KGHSH and CDR2 LQKENI. TCRdb independently ran MiXCR on the 5' RACE reads; one entry per CDR3 protein. The sample includes 1.5 million to 2 million distinct CDR3 sequences, roughly a third of them seen just once. This sequence originates from a newborn girl in good health. The sequencing input was cord blood. The rearrangement uses TRBV18 and TRBJ2-7, with TRBD1 matching over 7 bases. Here the CDR3 DNA reads TGTGCCAGTACTCAGGGGGTACGGTACGAGCAGTACTTC. Encoded protein: CASTQGVRYEQYF.